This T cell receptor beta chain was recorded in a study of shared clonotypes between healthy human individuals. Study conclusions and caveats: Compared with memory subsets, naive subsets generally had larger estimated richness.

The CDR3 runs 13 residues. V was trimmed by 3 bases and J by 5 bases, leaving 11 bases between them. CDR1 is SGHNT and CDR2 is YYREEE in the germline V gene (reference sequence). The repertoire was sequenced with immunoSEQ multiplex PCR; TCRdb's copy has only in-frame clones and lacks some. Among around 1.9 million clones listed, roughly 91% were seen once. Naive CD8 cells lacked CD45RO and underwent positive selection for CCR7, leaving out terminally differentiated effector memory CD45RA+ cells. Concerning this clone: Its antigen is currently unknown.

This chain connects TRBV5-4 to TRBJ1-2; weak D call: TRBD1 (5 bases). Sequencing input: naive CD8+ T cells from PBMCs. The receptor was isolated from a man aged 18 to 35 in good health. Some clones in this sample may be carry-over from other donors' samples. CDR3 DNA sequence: TGTGCCAGCAGCTCTCCAGGGTTTTATGGCTACACCTTC. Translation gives CASSSPGFYGYTF.